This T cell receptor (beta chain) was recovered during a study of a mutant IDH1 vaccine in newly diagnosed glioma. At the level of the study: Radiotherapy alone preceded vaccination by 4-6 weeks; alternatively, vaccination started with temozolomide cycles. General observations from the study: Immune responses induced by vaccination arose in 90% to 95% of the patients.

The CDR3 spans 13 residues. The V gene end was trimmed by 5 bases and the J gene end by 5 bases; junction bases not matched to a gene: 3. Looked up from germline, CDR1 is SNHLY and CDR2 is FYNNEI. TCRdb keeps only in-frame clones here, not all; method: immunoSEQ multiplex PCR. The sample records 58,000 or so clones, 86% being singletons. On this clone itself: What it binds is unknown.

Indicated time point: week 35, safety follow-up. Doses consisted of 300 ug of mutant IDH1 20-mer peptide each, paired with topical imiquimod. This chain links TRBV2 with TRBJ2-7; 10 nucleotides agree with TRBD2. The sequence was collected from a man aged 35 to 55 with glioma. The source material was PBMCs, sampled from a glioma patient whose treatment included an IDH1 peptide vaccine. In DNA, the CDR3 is TGTGCCAGCAGTAGGCTAGCGGGAGACGAGCAGTACTTC. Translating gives CASSRLAGDEQYF.